This T cell receptor (beta chain) is drawn from a study of control samples from healthy donors and cancer patients. Per germline, CDR1 MNHEY and CDR2 SVGAGI. The CDR3 totals 15 residues. Deletions cut 0 bases from V and 9 bases from J, with 15 bases between. Here immunoSEQ multiplex PCR was the method, and the copy in TCRdb shows in-frame clones only, minus some. The table shows around 99,000 clones, with less than 95% occurring only once. The chain is built from TRBV6-5 and TRBJ2-1; D unresolved. The sequence was collected from a human donor in good health. The donor label of this sample is uncertain. Sequences were obtained from blood. CDR3 in amino acids: CASSYSNSMGSEQFF. CDR3 coding DNA: TGTGCCAGCAGTTACTCGAACTCCATGGGATCTGAGCAGTTCTTC.